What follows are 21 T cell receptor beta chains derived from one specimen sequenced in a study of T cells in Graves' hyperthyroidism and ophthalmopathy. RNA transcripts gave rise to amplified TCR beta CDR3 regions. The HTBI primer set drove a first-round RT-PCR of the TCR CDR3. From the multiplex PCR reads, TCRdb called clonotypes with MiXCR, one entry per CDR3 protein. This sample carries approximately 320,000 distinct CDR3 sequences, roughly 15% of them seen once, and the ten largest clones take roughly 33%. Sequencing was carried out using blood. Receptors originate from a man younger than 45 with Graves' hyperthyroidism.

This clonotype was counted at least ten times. The DNA of the CDR3 is TGCAGCGTTGAAGAGGGCCGAACCTACAATGAGCAGTTCTTC. It yields the protein CSVEEGRTYNEQFF. The V and J genes are TRBV29-1 and TRBJ2-1; D gene uncertain. This CDR3 has 14 residues. V was trimmed by 0 bases and J by 2 bases, leaving 8 bases between them. The germline V gene encodes CDR1 SQVTM and CDR2 ANQGSEA.

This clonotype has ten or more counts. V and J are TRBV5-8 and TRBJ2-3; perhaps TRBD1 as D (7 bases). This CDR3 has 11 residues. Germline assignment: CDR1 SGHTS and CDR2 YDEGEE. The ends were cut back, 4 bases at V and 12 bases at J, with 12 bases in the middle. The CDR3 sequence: CASSRGTAQYF. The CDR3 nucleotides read TGTGCCAGCAGCCGCGGGACAGCTCAGTATTTT.

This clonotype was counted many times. The CDR3 DNA reads TGTGCCAGCTCACCTACCCCTTCTGGCTATGGCTACACCTTC. Translated, it gives CASSPTPSGYGYTF. V usage is TRBV18 and J usage is TRBJ1-2; no firm D call. CDR1 and CDR2 from the germline V gene are KGHSH and LQKENI. The V end was cut by 3 bases, the J end by 4 bases, with 12 bases between. The CDR3 consists of 14 residues. Together with reference TRBV18 and TRBJ1-2, the CDR3 gives the full variable domain: NAGVMQNPRHLVRRRGQEARLRCSPMKGHSHVYWYRQLPEEGLKFMVYLQKENIIDESGMPKERFSAEFPKEGPSILRIQQVVRGDSAAYFCASSPTPSGYGYTFGSGTRLTVV.

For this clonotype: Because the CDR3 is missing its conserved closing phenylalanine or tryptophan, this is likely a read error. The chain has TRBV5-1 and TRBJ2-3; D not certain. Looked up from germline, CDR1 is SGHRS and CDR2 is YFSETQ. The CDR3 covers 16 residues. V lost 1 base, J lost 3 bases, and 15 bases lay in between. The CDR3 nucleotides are TGCGCCAGCAGCTTGAAGCCCTCGGGTTCTACAGATACGCAGTATCTT. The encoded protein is CASSLKPSGSTDTQYL.

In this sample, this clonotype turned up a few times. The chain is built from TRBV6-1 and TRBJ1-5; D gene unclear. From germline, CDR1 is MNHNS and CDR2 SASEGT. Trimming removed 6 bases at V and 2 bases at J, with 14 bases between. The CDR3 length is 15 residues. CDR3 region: CASSLTGMGNQPQHF. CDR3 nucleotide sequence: TGTGCCAGCAGCTTGACGGGGATGGGCAATCAGCCCCAGCATTTT.

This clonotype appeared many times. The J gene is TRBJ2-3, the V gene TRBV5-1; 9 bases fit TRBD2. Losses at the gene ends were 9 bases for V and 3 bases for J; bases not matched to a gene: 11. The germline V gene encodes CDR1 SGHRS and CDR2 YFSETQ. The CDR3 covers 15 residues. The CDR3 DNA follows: TGCGCCACCCAACCTAGCGGGGAGTCAACAGATACGCAGTATTTT. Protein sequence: CATQPSGESTDTQYF.

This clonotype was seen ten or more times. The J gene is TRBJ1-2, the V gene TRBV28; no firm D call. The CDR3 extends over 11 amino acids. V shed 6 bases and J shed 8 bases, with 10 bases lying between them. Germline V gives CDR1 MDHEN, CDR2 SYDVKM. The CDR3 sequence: CASSSSRGYTF. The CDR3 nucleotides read TGTGCCAGCAGCTCTAGTAGGGGCTACACCTTC.

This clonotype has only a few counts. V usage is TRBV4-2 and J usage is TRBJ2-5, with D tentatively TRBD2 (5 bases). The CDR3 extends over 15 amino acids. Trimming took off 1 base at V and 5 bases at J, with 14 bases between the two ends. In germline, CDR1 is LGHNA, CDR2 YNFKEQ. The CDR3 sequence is CASSQAAVKRETQYF. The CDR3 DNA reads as TGTGCCAGCAGCCAAGCAGCGGTCAAGAGGGAGACCCAGTACTTC.

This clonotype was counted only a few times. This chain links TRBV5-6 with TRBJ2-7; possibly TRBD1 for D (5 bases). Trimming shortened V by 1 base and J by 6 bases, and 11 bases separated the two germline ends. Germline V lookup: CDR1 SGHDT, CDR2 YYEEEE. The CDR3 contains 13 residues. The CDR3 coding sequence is TGTGCCAGCAGCTTGCAGGGTGTGAGCGAGCAGTACTTC. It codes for CASSLQGVSEQYF.

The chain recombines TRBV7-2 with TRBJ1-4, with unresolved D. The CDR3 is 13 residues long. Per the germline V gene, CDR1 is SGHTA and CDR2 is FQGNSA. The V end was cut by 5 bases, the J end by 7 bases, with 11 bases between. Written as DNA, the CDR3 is TGTGCCAGCAGCCGAGGGAGGAGTGAAAAACTGTTTTTT. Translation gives CASSRGRSEKLFF.

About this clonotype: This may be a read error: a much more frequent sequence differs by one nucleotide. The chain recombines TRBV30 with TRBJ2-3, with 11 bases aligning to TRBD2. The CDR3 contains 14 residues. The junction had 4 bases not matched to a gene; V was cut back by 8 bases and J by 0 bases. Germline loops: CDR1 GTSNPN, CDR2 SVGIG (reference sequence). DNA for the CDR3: TGTGCCCCAAGACTAGCGGGAAGCACAGATACGCAGTATTTT. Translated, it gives CAPRLAGSTDTQYF.

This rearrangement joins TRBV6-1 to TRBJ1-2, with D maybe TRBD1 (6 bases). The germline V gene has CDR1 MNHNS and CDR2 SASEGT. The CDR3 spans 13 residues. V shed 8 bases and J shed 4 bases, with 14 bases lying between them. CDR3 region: CASAVKGGYGYTF. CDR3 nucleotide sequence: TGTGCCAGCGCCGTAAAAGGGGGCTATGGCTACACCTTC.

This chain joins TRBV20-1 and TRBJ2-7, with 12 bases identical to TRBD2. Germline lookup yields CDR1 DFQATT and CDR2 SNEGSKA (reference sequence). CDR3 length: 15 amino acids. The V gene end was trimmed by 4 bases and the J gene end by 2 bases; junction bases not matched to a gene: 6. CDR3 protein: CSATDRTSGTYEQYF. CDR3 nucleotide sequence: TGCAGTGCTACCGACCGGACTAGCGGGACCTACGAGCAGTACTTC.

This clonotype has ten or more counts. As DNA, the CDR3 is TGTGCCAGCAGTGTATCAGGGGGAGTTATGGGGACTGAAGCTTTCTTT. Protein sequence: CASSVSGGVMGTEAFF. The chain employs TRBV6-1 and TRBJ1-1, with 7 bases matching TRBD1. The CDR3 covers 16 residues. Germline-derived CDR1 and CDR2 are MNHNS and SASEGT. J was trimmed by 5 bases and V by 4 bases; bases with no gene match: 13.

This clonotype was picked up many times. CDR3 region: CASSRQGANYGYTF. CDR3 coding DNA: TGTGCCAGCAGTCGACAGGGGGCCAACTATGGCTACACCTTC. The chain is built from TRBV12-3 or TRBV12-4 and TRBJ1-2; 10 nucleotides line up with TRBD1. The CDR3 has 14 residues. Trimming cost V 5 bases and J 2 bases; bases outside gene matches: 2.

CDR3 in DNA: TGTGCCATCAGTGGGACTAGCGGGATCTACAATGAGCAGTTCTTC. The encoded protein is CAISGTSGIYNEQFF. V usage is TRBV10-3 and J usage is TRBJ2-1; 12 nucleotides align to TRBD2. J lost 3 bases, V lost 4 bases, and 1 base had no gene match. Germline assignment: CDR1 ENHRY and CDR2 SYGVKD. The CDR3 loop spans 15 amino acids.

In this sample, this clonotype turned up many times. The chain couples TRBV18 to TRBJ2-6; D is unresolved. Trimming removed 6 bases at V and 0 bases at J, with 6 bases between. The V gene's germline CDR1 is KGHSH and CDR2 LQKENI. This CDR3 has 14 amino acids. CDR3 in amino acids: CASSVSSGANVLTF. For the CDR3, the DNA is TGTGCCAGCTCGGTTTCCTCTGGGGCCAACGTCCTGACTTTC.

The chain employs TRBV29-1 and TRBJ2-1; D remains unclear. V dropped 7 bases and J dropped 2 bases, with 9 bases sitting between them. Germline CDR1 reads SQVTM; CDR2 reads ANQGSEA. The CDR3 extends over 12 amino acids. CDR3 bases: TGCAGCGCCCGAGTCCCCTACAATGAGCAGTTCTTC. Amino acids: CSARVPYNEQFF.

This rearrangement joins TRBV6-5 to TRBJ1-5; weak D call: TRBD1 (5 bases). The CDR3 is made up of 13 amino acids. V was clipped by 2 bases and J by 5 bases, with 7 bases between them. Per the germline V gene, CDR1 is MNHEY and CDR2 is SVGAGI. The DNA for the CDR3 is TGTGCCAGCAGTTACATGGGGCATCAGCCCCAGCATTTT. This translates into CASSYMGHQPQHF.

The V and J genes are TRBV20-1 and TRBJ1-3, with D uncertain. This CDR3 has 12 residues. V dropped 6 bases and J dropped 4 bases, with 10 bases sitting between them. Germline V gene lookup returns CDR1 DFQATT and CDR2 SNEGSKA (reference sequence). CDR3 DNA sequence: TGCAGTGCGCCCGACCTAGGAAACACCATATATTTT. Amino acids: CSAPDLGNTIYF.

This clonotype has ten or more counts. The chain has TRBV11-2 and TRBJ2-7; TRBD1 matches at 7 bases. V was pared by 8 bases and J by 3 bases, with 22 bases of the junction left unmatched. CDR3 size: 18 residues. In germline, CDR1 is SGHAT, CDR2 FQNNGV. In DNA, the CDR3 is TGTGCCAGCTCGCTAGGATTAGGGGGCCGGCTCCTCTTCTACGAGCAGTACTTC. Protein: CASSLGLGGRLLFYEQYF.